This T cell receptor beta chain derives from a study of response to subunit inactivated influenza vaccine. Study findings and constraints: It was suggested by the authors that few new T cells are recruited by each seasonal influenza vaccination.

Trimming took off 6 bases at V and 0 bases at J, with 9 bases between the two ends. CDR3 size: 15 residues. Note on this clonotype: Its antigen is as yet unknown.

Using its own MiXCR run on the RT-PCR reads, TCRdb lists one record per CDR3 protein. Of approximately 570,000 distinct CDR3 sequences in the sample, around 8% were seen once. The V and J genes are TRBV12-3 or TRBV12-4 and TRBJ2-6; D gene ambiguous. The sample here was PBMCs from blood, taken 23 to 25 months after vaccination. This TCR came from a man between 50 and 75 years old who received an inactivated influenza vaccine. CDR3 loop: CASSRHSSGANVLTF. The CDR3 DNA reads TGTGCCAGCAGCCGGCACTCCTCTGGGGCCAACGTCCTGACTTTC.